The present entry profiles one T cell receptor (beta chain) with its context. This sample stems from a study of blood T cell repertoires in COVID-19. CDR1 and CDR2 (germline): SGHRS, YFSETQ. V was clipped by 0 bases and J by 1 base, with 13 bases between them. This CDR3 contains 16 residues. Sequencing used immunoSEQ multiplex PCR; TCRdb keeps in-frame clones, though not all of them. The sample contains 30,000 to 40,000 clones, 65% to 90% of which appear only once. Source material: peripheral blood. The J gene is TRBJ2-5, the V gene TRBV5-1; no firm D call. This TCR derives from a woman aged 60 to 75 with active COVID-19. The CDR3 loop is CASSLAAVTSQETQYF. The CDR3 nucleotides read TGCGCCAGCAGCTTGGCCGCGGTGACCTCCCAAGAGACCCAGTACTTC.